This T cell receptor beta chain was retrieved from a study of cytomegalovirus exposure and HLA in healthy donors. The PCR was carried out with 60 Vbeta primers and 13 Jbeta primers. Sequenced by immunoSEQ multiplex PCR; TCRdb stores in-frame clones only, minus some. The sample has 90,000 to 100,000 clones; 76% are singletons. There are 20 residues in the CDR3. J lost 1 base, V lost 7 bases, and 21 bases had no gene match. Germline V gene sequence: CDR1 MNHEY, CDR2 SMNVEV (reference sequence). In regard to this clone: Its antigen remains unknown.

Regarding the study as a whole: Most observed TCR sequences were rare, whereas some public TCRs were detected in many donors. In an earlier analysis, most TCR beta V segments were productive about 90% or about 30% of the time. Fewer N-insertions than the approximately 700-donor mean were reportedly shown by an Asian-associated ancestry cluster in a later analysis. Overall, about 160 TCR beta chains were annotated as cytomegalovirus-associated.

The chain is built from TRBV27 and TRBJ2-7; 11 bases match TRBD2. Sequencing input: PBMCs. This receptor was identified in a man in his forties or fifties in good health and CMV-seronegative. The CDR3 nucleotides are TGTGCCAGCACCCCCTTCGGGGGAGGTAGCGGGGGGGCCCGATCCTACGAGCAGTACTTC. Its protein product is CASTPFGGGSGGARSYEQYF.